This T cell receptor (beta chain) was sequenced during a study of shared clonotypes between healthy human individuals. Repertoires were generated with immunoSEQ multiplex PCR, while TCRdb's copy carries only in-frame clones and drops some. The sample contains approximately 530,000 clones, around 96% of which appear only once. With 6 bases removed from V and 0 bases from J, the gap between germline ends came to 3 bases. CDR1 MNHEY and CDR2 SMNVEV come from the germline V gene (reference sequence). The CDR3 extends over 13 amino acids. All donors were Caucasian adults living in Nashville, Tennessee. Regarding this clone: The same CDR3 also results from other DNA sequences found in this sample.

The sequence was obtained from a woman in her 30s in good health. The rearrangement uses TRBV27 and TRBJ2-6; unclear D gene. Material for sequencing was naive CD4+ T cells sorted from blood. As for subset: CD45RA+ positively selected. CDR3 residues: CASSLSGANVLTF. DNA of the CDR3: TGTGCCAGCAGCCTCTCTGGGGCCAACGTCCTGACTTTC.